This TCR beta chain was documented in a study of blood T cell repertoires in COVID-19. This clone was counted once. J gave up 4 bases and V 3 bases, and 5 bases lay outside the gene matches. CDR1 is SGHAT and CDR2 is FQNNGV in the germline V gene. This CDR3 region has 15 residues. Original processing methods: Reference gene primer amplification in the assay estimated nucleated cell counts. Generated by immunoSEQ multiplex PCR, the TCRdb table keeps only in-frame clones and is missing some. V and J calls and clone size are given by that table; D and trimming were obtained from the DNA. The table includes fewer than 300,000 clones, approximately 83% detected once.

This TCR was recovered from a human donor in a cohort sampled during active COVID-19. Material: peripheral blood. The chain links TRBV11-2 to TRBJ2-1; TRBD2 agrees at 8 bases. The CDR3 region has the DNA TGTGCCAGCAGCTTTCAAGCGGGAGATTACAATGAGCAGTTCTTC. Its translation: CASSFQAGDYNEQFF.